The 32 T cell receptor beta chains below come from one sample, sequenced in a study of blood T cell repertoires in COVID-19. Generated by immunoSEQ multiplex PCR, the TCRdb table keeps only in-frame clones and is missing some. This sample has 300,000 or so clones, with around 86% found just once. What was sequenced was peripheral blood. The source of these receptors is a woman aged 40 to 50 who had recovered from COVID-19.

CDR3 residues: CASSQERGLGNTIYF. The CDR3 DNA is TGTGCCAGCAGCCAAGAGCGGGGATTAGGAAACACCATATATTTT. This chain joins TRBV3-1 (or the pseudogene TRBV3-2) and TRBJ1-3, with D unclear. The CDR3 is 15 residues long. The germline CDR1 and CDR2 sequences are LGHDT and YNNKEL (reference sequence). V dropped 0 bases and J dropped 4 bases, with 10 bases sitting between them.

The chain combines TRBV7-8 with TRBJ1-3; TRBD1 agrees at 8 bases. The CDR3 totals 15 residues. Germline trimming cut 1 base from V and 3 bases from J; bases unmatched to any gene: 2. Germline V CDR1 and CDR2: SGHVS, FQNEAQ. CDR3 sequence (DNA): TGTGCCAGCAGCTTAGACAGGGGGTTTGGAAACACCATATATTTT. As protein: CASSLDRGFGNTIYF.

The CDR3 region has the DNA TGCAGCGTTGAAACAGTGGGCTATGAGCAGTTCTTC. This translates into CSVETVGYEQFF. The J gene is TRBJ2-1, the V gene TRBV29-1; D unresolved. This CDR3 contains 12 residues. V dropped 2 bases and J dropped 8 bases, with 10 bases sitting between them. The V gene's germline CDR1 is SQVTM and CDR2 ANQGSEA.

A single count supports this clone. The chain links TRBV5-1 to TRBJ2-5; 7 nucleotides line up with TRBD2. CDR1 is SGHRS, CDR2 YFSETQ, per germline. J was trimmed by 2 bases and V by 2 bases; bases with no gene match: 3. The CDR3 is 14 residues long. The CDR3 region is CASSFGRIQETQYF. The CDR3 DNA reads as TGCGCCAGCAGCTTCGGGAGGATACAAGAGACCCAGTACTTC.

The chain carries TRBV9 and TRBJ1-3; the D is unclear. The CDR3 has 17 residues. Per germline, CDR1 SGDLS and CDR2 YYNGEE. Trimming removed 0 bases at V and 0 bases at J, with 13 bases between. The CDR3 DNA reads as TGTGCCAGCAGCGTAGCTCCGGGAAGGATCTCTGGAAACACCATATATTTT. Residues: CASSVAPGRISGNTIYF.

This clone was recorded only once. The CDR3 DNA reads TGCGCCAGCAGCTTGGACGGGACAGGATCTGTATTTAACTATGGCTACACCTTC. Its protein product is CASSLDGTGSVFNYGYTF. The chain joins TRBV5-1 to TRBJ1-2; 8 bases are shared with TRBD1. CDR1 and CDR2 from the germline V gene are SGHRS and YFSETQ. The CDR3 is 18 amino acids. J gave up 1 base and V 0 bases, and 11 bases lay outside the gene matches.

The CDR3 DNA reads as TGTGCCAGCAGCTTGGCCTCGACTAGCGGGGTTTCCTACAATGAGCAGTTCTTC. Protein sequence: CASSLASTSGVSYNEQFF. The rearrangement uses TRBV5-6 and TRBJ2-1; 11 bases fit TRBD2. V trimming: 0 bases; J trimming: 1 base; junction bases outside the gene matches: 6. Looked up from germline, CDR1 is SGHDT and CDR2 is YYEEEE. CDR3 length: 18 amino acids.

The CDR3 is CASSEQGNYGYTF. The CDR3 DNA follows: TGTGCCAGCAGTGAACAGGGGAACTATGGCTACACCTTC. This sequence joins TRBV2 and TRBJ1-2; possible D gene TRBD1, 6 bases. In germline, CDR1 is SNHLY, CDR2 FYNNEI. The CDR3 is made up of 13 amino acids. V was trimmed by 2 bases and J by 2 bases, leaving 6 bases between them.

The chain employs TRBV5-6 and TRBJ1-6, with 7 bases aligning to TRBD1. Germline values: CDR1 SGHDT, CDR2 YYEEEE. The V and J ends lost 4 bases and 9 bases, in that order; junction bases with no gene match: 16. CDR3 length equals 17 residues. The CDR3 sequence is CASSHTDRVGGGSPLHF. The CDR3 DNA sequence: TGTGCCAGCAGCCACACCGACAGGGTTGGAGGAGGTTCACCCCTCCACTTT.

The CDR3 loop reads CASSQGFWNSPLHF. In DNA, the CDR3 is TGTGCCAGCAGTCAGGGGTTTTGGAATTCACCCCTCCACTTT. The gene calls are TRBV25-1 and TRBJ1-6, with D maybe TRBD1 (6 bases). Trimming took 5 bases from V and 7 from J, leaving 12 bases between them. CDR3 size: 14 residues. CDR1 and CDR2 from the germline V gene are MGHDK and SYGVNS.

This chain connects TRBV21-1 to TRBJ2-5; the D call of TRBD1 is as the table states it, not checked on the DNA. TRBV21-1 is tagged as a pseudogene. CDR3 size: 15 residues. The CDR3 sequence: CASSKGTVGQETQYF. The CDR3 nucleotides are TGTGCCAGCAGCAAAGGGACAGTAGGCCAAGAGACCCAGTACTTC.

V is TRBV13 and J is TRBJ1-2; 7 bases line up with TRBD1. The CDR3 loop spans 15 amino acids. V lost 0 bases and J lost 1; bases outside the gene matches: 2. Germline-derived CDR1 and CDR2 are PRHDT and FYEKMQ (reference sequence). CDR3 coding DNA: TGTGCCAGCAGCTTAGGGACAGGGCTTAACTATGGCTACACCTTC. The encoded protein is CASSLGTGLNYGYTF.

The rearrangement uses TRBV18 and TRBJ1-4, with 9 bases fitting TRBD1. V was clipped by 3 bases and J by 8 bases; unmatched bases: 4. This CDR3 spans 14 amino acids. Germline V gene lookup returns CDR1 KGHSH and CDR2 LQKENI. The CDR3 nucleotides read TGTGCCAGCTCACCGGCGACAGGGGGGGAAAAACTGTTTTTT. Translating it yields CASSPATGGEKLFF.

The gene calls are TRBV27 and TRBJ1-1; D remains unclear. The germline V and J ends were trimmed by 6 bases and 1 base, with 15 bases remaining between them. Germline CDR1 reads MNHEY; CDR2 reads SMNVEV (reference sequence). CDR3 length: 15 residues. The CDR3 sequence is CASRPMGGGNTEAFF. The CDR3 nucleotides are TGTGCCAGCAGACCTATGGGAGGAGGGAACACTGAAGCTTTCTTT.

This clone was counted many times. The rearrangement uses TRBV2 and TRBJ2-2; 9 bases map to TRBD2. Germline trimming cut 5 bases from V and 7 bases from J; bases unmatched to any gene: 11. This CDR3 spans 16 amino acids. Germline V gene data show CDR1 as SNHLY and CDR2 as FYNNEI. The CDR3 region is CASSSDSGGYGGELFF. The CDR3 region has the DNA TGTGCCAGCAGTTCCGATAGCGGGGGATACGGCGGGGAGCTGTTTTTT.

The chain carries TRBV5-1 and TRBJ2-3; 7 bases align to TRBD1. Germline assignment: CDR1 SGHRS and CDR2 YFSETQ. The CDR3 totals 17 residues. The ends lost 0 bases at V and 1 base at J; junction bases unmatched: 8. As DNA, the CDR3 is TGCGCCAGCAGCTTGGTCCCGACAGGGTCTGGCACAGATACGCAGTATTTT. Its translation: CASSLVPTGSGTDTQYF. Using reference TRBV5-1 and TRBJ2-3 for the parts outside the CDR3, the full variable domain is KAGVTQTPRYLIKTRGQQVTLSCSPISGHRSVSWYQQTPGQGLQFLFEYFSETQRNKGNFPGRFSGRQFSNSRSEMNVSTLELGDSALYLCASSLVPTGSGTDTQYFGPGTRLTVL.

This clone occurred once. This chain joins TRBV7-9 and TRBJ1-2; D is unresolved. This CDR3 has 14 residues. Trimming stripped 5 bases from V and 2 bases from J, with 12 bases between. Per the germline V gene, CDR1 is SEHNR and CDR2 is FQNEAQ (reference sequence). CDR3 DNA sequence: TGTGCCAGCAGCCCGGGAGATCCAAACTATGGCTACACCTTC. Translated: CASSPGDPNYGYTF.

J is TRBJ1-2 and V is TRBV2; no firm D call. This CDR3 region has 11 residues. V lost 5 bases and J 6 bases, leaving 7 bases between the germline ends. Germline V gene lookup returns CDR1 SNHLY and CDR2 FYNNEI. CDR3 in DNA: TGTGCCAGCAGTCCATCTAATGGCTACACCTTC. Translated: CASSPSNGYTF.

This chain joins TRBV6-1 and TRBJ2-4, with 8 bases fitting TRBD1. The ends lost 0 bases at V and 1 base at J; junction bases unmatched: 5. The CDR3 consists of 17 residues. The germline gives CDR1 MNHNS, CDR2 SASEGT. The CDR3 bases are TGTGCCAGCAGTGAAGCGAACAGGGGGTTTGCCAAAAACATTCAGTACTTC. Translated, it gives CASSEANRGFAKNIQYF.

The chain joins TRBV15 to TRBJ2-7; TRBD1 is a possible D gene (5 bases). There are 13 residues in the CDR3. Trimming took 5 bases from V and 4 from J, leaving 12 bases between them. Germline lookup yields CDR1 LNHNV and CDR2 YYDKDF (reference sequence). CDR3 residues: CATSFDRKYEQYF. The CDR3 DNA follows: TGTGCCACCAGCTTTGACAGAAAATACGAGCAGTACTTC.

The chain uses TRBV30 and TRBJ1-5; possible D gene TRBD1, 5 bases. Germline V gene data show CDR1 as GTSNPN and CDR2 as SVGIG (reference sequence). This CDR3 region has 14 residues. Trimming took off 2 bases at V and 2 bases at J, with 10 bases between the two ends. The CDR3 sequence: CAWSHRPGNQPQHF. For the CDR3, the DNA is TGTGCCTGGAGTCACAGGCCGGGCAATCAGCCCCAGCATTTT. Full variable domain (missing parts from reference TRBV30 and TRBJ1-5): SQTIHQWPATLVQPVGSPLSLECTVEGTSNPNLYWYRQAAGRGLQLLFYSVGIGQISSEVPQNLSASRPQDRQFILSSKKLLLSDSGFYLCAWSHRPGNQPQHFGDGTRLSIL.

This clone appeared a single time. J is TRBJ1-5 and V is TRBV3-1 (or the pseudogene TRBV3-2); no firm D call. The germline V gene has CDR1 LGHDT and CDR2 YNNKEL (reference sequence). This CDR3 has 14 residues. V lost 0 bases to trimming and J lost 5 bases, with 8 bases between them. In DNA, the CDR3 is TGTGCCAGCAGCCAAGATCGTGGCCATCAGCCCCAGCATTTT. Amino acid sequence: CASSQDRGHQPQHF.

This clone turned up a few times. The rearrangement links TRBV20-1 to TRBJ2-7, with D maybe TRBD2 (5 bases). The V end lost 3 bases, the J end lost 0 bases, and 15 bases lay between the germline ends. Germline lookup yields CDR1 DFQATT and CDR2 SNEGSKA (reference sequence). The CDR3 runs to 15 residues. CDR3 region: CSASGGSGNSYEQYF. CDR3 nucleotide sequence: TGCAGTGCTAGTGGAGGTTCGGGGAACTCCTACGAGCAGTACTTC.

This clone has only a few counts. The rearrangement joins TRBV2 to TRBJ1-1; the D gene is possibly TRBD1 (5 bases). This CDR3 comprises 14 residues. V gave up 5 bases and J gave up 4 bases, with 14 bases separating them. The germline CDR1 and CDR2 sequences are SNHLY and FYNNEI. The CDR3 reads CASSTTRGGTEAFF. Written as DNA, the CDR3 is TGTGCCAGCAGTACTACTCGGGGGGGCACTGAAGCTTTCTTT.

The CDR3 protein is CASSIMRDRGYTF. The CDR3 nucleotides read TGTGCCAGTAGTATAATGCGGGACAGAGGCTACACCTTC. The chain couples TRBV19 to TRBJ1-2; 7 nucleotides align to TRBD1. The germline gives CDR1 LNHDA, CDR2 SQIVND (reference sequence). V lost 2 bases to trimming and J lost 8 bases; unmatched junction nucleotides: 5. The CDR3 contains 13 residues.

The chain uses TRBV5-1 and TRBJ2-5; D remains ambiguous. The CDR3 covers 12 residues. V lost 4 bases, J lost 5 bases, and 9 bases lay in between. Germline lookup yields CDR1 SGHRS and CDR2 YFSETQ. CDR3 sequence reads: CASSGPRETQYF. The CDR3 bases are TGCGCCAGCAGCGGGCCCCGCGAGACCCAGTACTTC.

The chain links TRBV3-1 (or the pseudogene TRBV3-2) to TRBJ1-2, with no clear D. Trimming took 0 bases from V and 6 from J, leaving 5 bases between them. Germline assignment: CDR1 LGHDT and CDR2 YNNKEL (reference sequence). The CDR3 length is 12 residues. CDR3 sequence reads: CASSQDRHGYTF. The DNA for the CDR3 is TGTGCCAGCAGCCAAGACAGGCATGGCTACACCTTC.

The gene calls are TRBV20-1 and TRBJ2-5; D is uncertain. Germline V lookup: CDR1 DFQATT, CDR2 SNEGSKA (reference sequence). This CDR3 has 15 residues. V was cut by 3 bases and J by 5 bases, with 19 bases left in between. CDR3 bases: TGCAGTGCTAGTCCGCATTTGCGACTTACGGAGACCCAGTACTTC. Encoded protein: CSASPHLRLTETQYF.

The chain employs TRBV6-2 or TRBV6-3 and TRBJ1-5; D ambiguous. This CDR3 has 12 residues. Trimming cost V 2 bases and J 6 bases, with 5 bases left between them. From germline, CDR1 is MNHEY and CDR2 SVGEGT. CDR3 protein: CASSYNIQPQHF. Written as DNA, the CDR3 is TGTGCCAGCAGTTACAACATTCAGCCCCAGCATTTT.

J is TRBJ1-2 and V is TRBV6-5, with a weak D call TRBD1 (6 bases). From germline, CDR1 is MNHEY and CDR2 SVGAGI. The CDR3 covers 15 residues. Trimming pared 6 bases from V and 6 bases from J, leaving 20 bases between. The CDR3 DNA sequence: TGTGCCAGCAGGGACCTTCTACAGGGAGAAGATGGCTACACCTTC. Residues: CASRDLLQGEDGYTF.

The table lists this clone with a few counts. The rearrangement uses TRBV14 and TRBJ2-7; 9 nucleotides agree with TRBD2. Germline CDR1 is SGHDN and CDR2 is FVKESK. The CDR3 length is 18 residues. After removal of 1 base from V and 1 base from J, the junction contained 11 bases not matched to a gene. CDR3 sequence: CASSQGPSGSGGSYEQYF. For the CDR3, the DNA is TGTGCCAGCAGCCAAGGGCCCTCGGGTAGCGGGGGATCCTACGAGCAGTACTTC.

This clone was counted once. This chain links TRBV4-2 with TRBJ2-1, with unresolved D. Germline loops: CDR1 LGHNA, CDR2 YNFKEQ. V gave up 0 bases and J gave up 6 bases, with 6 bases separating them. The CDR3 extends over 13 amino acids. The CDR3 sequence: CASSQDPLNEQFF. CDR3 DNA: TGTGCCAGCAGCCAAGATCCCCTCAATGAGCAGTTCTTC.